The 30 T cell receptor beta chains below all came from one sample that was sequenced in a study of cytomegalovirus exposure and HLA in healthy donors. The primer mix had 60 Vbeta and 13 Jbeta primers. Sequencing was performed with immunoSEQ multiplex PCR; in TCRdb, only in-frame clones are kept and a portion is missing. The sample shows 90,000 to 150,000 clones, and around 3.6% sits with its ten largest clones. The sample was PBMCs. These receptors originate from a man aged 18 to 30 in good health and CMV-seronegative.

This sequence joins TRBV19 and TRBJ2-1; D is ambiguous. Trimming removed 5 bases at V and 7 bases at J, with 9 bases between. Germline CDR1 is LNHDA and CDR2 is SQIVND (reference sequence). The CDR3 consists of 12 residues. CDR3 coding DNA: TGTGCCAGTAGTCCCATGTCAAATGAGCAGTTCTTC. Amino acids: CASSPMSNEQFF. The complete variable domain, with remaining parts taken from reference TRBV19 and TRBJ2-1, reads DGGITQSPKYLFRKEGQNVTLSCEQNLNHDAMYWYRQDPGQGLRLIYYSQIVNDFQKGDIAEGYSVSREKKESFPLTVTSAQKNPTAFYLCASSPMSNEQFFGPGTRLTVL.

The CDR3 reads CASSWDSPYEQYF. The CDR3 bases are TGTGCCAGCAGCTGGGACTCGCCCTACGAGCAGTACTTC. The rearrangement uses TRBV7-2 and TRBJ2-5; possibly TRBD2 for D (6 bases). Near its end, the DNA agrees better with TRBJ2-7, so the J call may be wrong. The CDR3 is made up of 13 amino acids. The germline V gene encodes CDR1 SGHTA and CDR2 FQGNSA.

J is TRBJ2-3 and V is TRBV19; 7 nucleotides line up with TRBD2. There are 17 residues in the CDR3. Per germline, CDR1 LNHDA and CDR2 SQIVND (reference sequence). V trimming: 3 bases; J trimming: 2 bases; junction bases outside the gene matches: 11. CDR3 sequence reads: CASSIGGTNFFTDTQYF. CDR3 DNA sequence: TGTGCCAGTAGTATCGGGGGGACTAACTTTTTCACAGATACGCAGTATTTT.

The chain has TRBV5-4 and TRBJ1-1, with D unclear. Trimming took 0 bases from V and 7 from J, leaving 10 bases between them. CDR1 and CDR2 from the germline V gene are SGHNT and YYREEE (reference sequence). The CDR3 is 13 amino acids. The CDR3 sequence: CASSLGGLFEAFF. The CDR3 DNA is TGTGCCAGCAGCTTGGGAGGGCTATTTGAAGCTTTCTTT.

The chain recombines TRBV27 with TRBJ1-2; D is ambiguous. Germline V CDR1 and CDR2: MNHEY, SMNVEV (reference sequence). Trimming took off 6 bases at V and 4 bases at J, with 15 bases between the two ends. The CDR3 has 14 residues. The CDR3 spells CASRRVAGPYGYTF. The CDR3 DNA follows: TGTGCCAGCAGAAGGGTGGCGGGCCCCTATGGCTACACCTTC.

V gene TRBV5-1 combines with J gene TRBJ2-1; maybe TRBD2 (6 bases). V was cut by 1 base and J by 2 bases, with 10 bases left in between. Germline assignment: CDR1 SGHRS and CDR2 YFSETQ. This CDR3 region has 15 residues. The CDR3 sequence is CASSLLGEAYNEQFF. DNA of the CDR3: TGCGCCAGCAGCTTGTTAGGGGAGGCCTACAATGAGCAGTTCTTC.

The chain recombines TRBV5-6 with TRBJ2-7, with 11 nucleotides matching TRBD1. Germline CDR1 is SGHDT and CDR2 is YYEEEE. The CDR3 runs to 14 residues. V was clipped by 0 bases and J by 6 bases; unmatched bases: 2. Written as DNA, the CDR3 is TGTGCCAGCAGCTTGGAGGGACAGGGGGTCGAGCAGTACTTC. Translation gives CASSLEGQGVEQYF.

This sequence joins TRBV6-5 and TRBJ2-2; possible D gene TRBD1, 5 bases. The CDR3 sequence is 15 residues long. V was trimmed by 6 bases and J by 1 base, leaving 12 bases between them. The germline CDR1 and CDR2 sequences are MNHEY and SVGAGI. The CDR3 here is CASSLGHLNTGELFF. In DNA, the CDR3 is TGTGCCAGCAGCCTCGGACACTTGAACACCGGGGAGCTGTTTTTT.

This chain uses TRBV2 with TRBJ1-2, with D perhaps matching TRBD1 (6 bases). CDR1 and CDR2 from the germline V gene are SNHLY and FYNNEI. The CDR3 is 16 residues long. The ends were cut back, 5 bases at V and 0 bases at J, with 16 bases in the middle. The CDR3 nucleotides are TGTGCCAGCAGTCCCCTTGGACAGATTCCTAACTATGGCTACACCTTC. This gives the protein CASSPLGQIPNYGYTF. The full variable domain, in which reference TRBV2 and TRBJ1-2 provide the parts outside the CDR3, is EPEVTQTPSHQVTQMGQEVILRCVPISNHLYFYWYRQILGQKVEFLVSFYNNEISEKSEIFDDQFSVERPDGSNFTLKIRSTKLEDSAMYFCASSPLGQIPNYGYTFGSGTRLTVV.

V is TRBV6-5 and J is TRBJ2-1, with 10 bases aligning to TRBD2. The ends lost 6 bases at V and 13 bases at J; junction bases unmatched: 9. The CDR3 spans 13 residues. The germline V gene encodes CDR1 MNHEY and CDR2 SVGAGI. CDR3 in DNA: TGTGCCAGCAGGGATCTTAGCGGGAGGATTCAGTTCTTC. Encoded protein: CASRDLSGRIQFF.

V usage is TRBV6-5 and J usage is TRBJ2-7; the match to TRBD2 covers 9 bases. J was trimmed by 2 bases and V by 2 bases; bases with no gene match: 4. This CDR3 is 15 amino acids long. Germline V lookup: CDR1 MNHEY, CDR2 SVGAGI. CDR3 loop: CASSYTAGGPYEQYF. The DNA for the CDR3 is TGTGCCAGCAGTTACACAGCGGGGGGCCCCTACGAGCAGTACTTC.

V is TRBV9 and J is TRBJ2-5; TRBD2 might be the D (5 bases). Trimming removed 3 bases at V and 2 bases at J, with 17 bases between. CDR1 is SGDLS, CDR2 YYNGEE, per germline. The CDR3 loop spans 16 amino acids. The CDR3 loop reads CASSEADQAGQETQYF. Written as DNA, the CDR3 is TGTGCCAGCAGCGAGGCGGACCAGGCGGGTCAAGAGACCCAGTACTTC.

The CDR3 here is CASKTAGRTEAFF. CDR3 bases: TGTGCCAGCAAGACAGCGGGAAGGACTGAAGCTTTCTTT. The V and J genes are TRBV2 and TRBJ1-1, with D perhaps matching TRBD1 (5 bases). Germline V gives CDR1 SNHLY, CDR2 FYNNEI. The CDR3 totals 13 residues. Trimming left V 7 bases short and J 5 bases short, with 14 bases between.

The CDR3 loop is CASSITGQSNTEAFF. The CDR3 nucleotides read TGTGCCAGTAGTATCACAGGACAGTCAAACACTGAAGCTTTCTTT. V and J are TRBV19 and TRBJ1-1; possible D gene TRBD1, 6 bases. CDR3 size: 15 residues. Deletions cut 3 bases from V and 2 bases from J, with 13 bases between. Germline values: CDR1 LNHDA, CDR2 SQIVND (reference sequence).

The rearrangement uses TRBV28 and TRBJ2-6; D possibly corresponds to TRBD1 (6 bases). Trimming stripped 6 bases from V and 0 bases from J, with 21 bases between. This CDR3 contains 19 residues. Germline-derived CDR1 and CDR2 are MDHEN and SYDVKM. CDR3 region: CASRPLRDNYFSGANVLTF. The CDR3 DNA reads as TGTGCCAGCAGGCCCCTCCGGGACAACTATTTCTCTGGGGCCAACGTCCTGACTTTC. Combining the CDR3 with reference TRBV28 and TRBJ2-6 gives the whole variable domain DVKVTQSSRYLVKRTGEKVFLECVQDMDHENMFWYRQDPGLGLRLIYFSYDVKMKEKGDIPEGYSVSREKKERFSLILESASTNQTSMYLCASRPLRDNYFSGANVLTFGAGSRLTVL.

This sequence joins TRBV7-9 and TRBJ2-1; the match to TRBD1 covers 9 bases. V was clipped by 4 bases and J by 1 base; unmatched bases: 8. Germline lookup yields CDR1 SEHNR and CDR2 FQNEAQ (reference sequence). The CDR3 length is 17 residues. The CDR3: CASSSTLQGASYNEQFF. Written as DNA, the CDR3 is TGTGCCAGCAGCTCAACCCTACAGGGGGCGTCCTACAATGAGCAGTTCTTC.

The chain combines TRBV19 with TRBJ1-5; 10 bases fit TRBD1. The CDR3 loop spans 16 amino acids. With V trimmed by 6 bases and J by 1 base, 6 bases remained unmatched. The germline gives CDR1 LNHDA, CDR2 SQIVND (reference sequence). In DNA form, the CDR3 reads TGTGCCAGTAGCCGAGGGGGACAGGGGAGCAATCAGCCCCAGCATTTT. Translating it yields CASSRGGQGSNQPQHF.

The chain recombines TRBV29-1 with TRBJ2-2; 13 positions agree with TRBD2. Germline CDR1 reads SQVTM; CDR2 reads ANQGSEA. V was clipped by 7 bases and J by 7 bases; unmatched bases: 12. The length of the CDR3 is 16 residues. The CDR3 protein is CSALTSGRQMDGELFF. In nucleotides, the CDR3 is TGCAGCGCTCTGACTAGCGGGAGGCAGATGGACGGGGAGCTGTTTTTT.

The chain recombines TRBV29-1 with TRBJ1-1; 7 bases match TRBD1. J was trimmed by 4 bases and V by 7 bases; bases with no gene match: 15. The CDR3 runs 15 residues. Germline V gives CDR1 SQVTM, CDR2 ANQGSEA. The CDR3 bases are TGCAGCGCAAACCGGGACAGCGGGCTGAGCACTGAAGCTTTCTTT. It encodes CSANRDSGLSTEAFF.

This chain connects TRBV7-6 to TRBJ2-3, with D possibly TRBD2 on 6 matching bases. Germline V gene sequence: CDR1 SGHVS, CDR2 FNYEAQ. Trimming removed 5 bases from V and 0 bases from J, with 9 bases in between. This CDR3 has 14 amino acids. The CDR3 bases are TGTGCCAGCAGCCGAAGCGGGAGCACAGATACGCAGTATTTT. Translated: CASSRSGSTDTQYF.

The V call is TRBV19, the J call TRBJ2-7; D might be TRBD1 (6 bases). CDR1 and CDR2 from the germline V gene are LNHDA and SQIVND (reference sequence). V dropped 4 bases and J dropped 3 bases, with 13 bases sitting between them. This CDR3 has 14 residues. CDR3 DNA sequence: TGTGCCAGTAGTAAGGCCGGGACACTCTACGAGCAGTACTTC. This encodes CASSKAGTLYEQYF.

This chain joins TRBV4-1 and TRBJ2-3; TRBD2 matches at 10 bases. V was pared by 2 bases and J by 1 base, with 3 bases of the junction left unmatched. The CDR3 covers 16 residues. Germline V gene sequence: CDR1 MGHRA, CDR2 YSYEKL. The CDR3 sequence is CASSQHGTSGTDTQYF. CDR3 in DNA: TGCGCCAGCAGCCAACACGGGACTAGCGGCACAGATACGCAGTATTTT.

This chain joins TRBV5-6 and TRBJ2-7; 13 bases fit TRBD2. Unmatched junction bases numbered 6, after V lost 4 bases and J lost 2 bases. The V gene's germline CDR1 is SGHDT and CDR2 YYEEEE. CDR3 length: 16 amino acids. CDR3 region: CASSTGGLAGTYEQYF. In nucleotides, the CDR3 is TGTGCCAGCAGCACAGGGGGACTAGCGGGGACCTACGAGCAGTACTTC. Full variable domain (outside the CDR3, taken from reference TRBV5-6 and TRBJ2-7): DAGVTQSPTHLIKTRGQQVTLRCSPKSGHDTVSWYQQALGQGPQFIFQYYEEEERQRGNFPDRFSGHQFPNYSSELNVNALLLGDSALYLCASSTGGLAGTYEQYFGPGTRLTVT.

This chain connects TRBV5-6 to TRBJ2-6; D is unresolved. V dropped 1 base and J dropped 0 bases, with 5 bases sitting between them. Germline V gene lookup returns CDR1 SGHDT and CDR2 YYEEEE. This CDR3 is built from 15 residues. This CDR3 reads CASSLPGSGANVLTF. In nucleotides, the CDR3 is TGTGCCAGCAGCTTGCCGGGCTCTGGGGCCAACGTCCTGACTTTC.

In DNA, the CDR3 is TGTGCCAGCAGCGTAGACGGCAGGGCCGGTGAGACCCAGTACTTC. Translated, it gives CASSVDGRAGETQYF. V usage is TRBV9 and J usage is TRBJ2-5; possible D gene TRBD1, 5 bases. This CDR3 spans 15 amino acids. Germline CDR1 and CDR2: SGDLS and YYNGEE. Trimming removed 0 bases at V and 5 bases at J, with 14 bases between.

This rearrangement joins TRBV27 to TRBJ2-1; TRBD2 agrees at 9 bases. Trimming cost V 5 bases and J 14 bases; bases outside gene matches: 13. Germline V gene data show CDR1 as MNHEY and CDR2 as SMNVEV (reference sequence). The CDR3 is 14 amino acids. The CDR3 loop is CASSPRIAGALEFF. In nucleotides, the CDR3 is TGTGCCAGCAGTCCCCGAATAGCGGGGGCCCTCGAGTTCTTC.

The V call is TRBV18, the J call TRBJ2-1; maybe TRBD1 (6 bases). The CDR3 has 16 residues. Trimming removed 6 bases at V and 5 bases at J, with 20 bases between. Germline V gene data show CDR1 as KGHSH and CDR2 as LQKENI. This CDR3 reads CASSPHWAGVHNEQFF. The CDR3 region has the DNA TGTGCCAGCTCCCCTCATTGGGCAGGGGTCCACAATGAGCAGTTCTTC.

The chain couples TRBV7-2 to TRBJ2-2; 7 nucleotides match TRBD1. The germline V gene encodes CDR1 SGHTA and CDR2 FQGNSA. CDR3 length: 17 amino acids. Unmatched junction bases numbered 6, after V lost 0 bases and J lost 2 bases. CDR3 loop: CASSLASGQPNTGELFF. CDR3 DNA sequence: TGTGCCAGCAGCTTAGCGTCGGGACAGCCTAACACCGGGGAGCTGTTTTTT.

The gene calls are TRBV5-1 and TRBJ2-5; 15 positions agree with TRBD2. V dropped 0 bases and J dropped 0; count of bases not matched to a gene: 6. This CDR3 comprises 19 residues. CDR1 is SGHRS and CDR2 is YFSETQ in the germline V gene. DNA of the CDR3: TGCGCCAGCAGCTTGGGACGGACTAGCGGGAGGGGCTACCAAGAGACCCAGTACTTC. Its protein is CASSLGRTSGRGYQETQYF.

The chain is built from TRBV5-1 and TRBJ1-1; 10 bases map to TRBD1. Germline V gene data show CDR1 as SGHRS and CDR2 as YFSETQ. Trimming at V came to 0 bases and at J to 7 bases, leaving 12 bases not matched to a gene. The CDR3 length is 17 residues. The DNA of the CDR3 is TGCGCCAGCAGCTTGGATTGGGGACAGGGGCCGTTTAGTGAAGCTTTCTTT. This translates into CASSLDWGQGPFSEAFF. Looking up the rest from reference TRBV5-1 and TRBJ1-1 gives the full variable domain: KAGVTQTPRYLIKTRGQQVTLSCSPISGHRSVSWYQQTPGQGLQFLFEYFSETQRNKGNFPGRFSGRQFSNSRSEMNVSTLELGDSALYLCASSLDWGQGPFSEAFFGQGTRLTVV.